This T cell receptor beta chain is drawn from a study of blood T cell repertoires in COVID-19. Across the whole study: Sites across the United States, Italy and Spain contributed samples from acute and convalescent COVID-19.

The method was immunoSEQ multiplex PCR; TCRdb's version includes in-frame clones alone and lacks a portion of them. The data hold hundreds of thousands of clones, with 87% observed a single time. Cohort allocation depended upon clinical history that participants reported. The receptor was derived from a woman aged 18-29 years who had recovered from COVID-19. Sequenced sample: PBMCs or T cells enriched from blood (not recorded which).

This chain's CDR3 is CASSLLGGHEQYF. DNA of the CDR3: TGTGCCAGCAGCTTATTAGGGGGCCACGAGCAGTACTTC. The chain links TRBV7-9 to TRBJ2-7; TRBD1 matches at 7 bases. Losses at the gene ends were 2 bases for V and 5 bases for J; bases not matched to a gene: 3. The CDR3 is 13 residues long. CDR1 is SEHNR, CDR2 FQNEAQ, per germline (reference sequence). The full variable domain, with the rest looked up from reference TRBV7-9 and TRBJ2-7, is DTGVSQNPRHKITKRGQNVTFRCDPISEHNRLYWYRQTLGQGPEFLTYFQNEAQLEKSRLLSDRFSAERPKGSFSTLEIQRTEQGDSAMYLCASSLLGGHEQYFGPGTRLTVT.